Here is one T cell receptor beta chain with its context. Its specificity is unknown. This specimen belongs to a study of shared clonotypes between healthy human individuals. Study in general: Per-donor plates numbered three CD4 naive, three CD4 memory, two CD8 naive and one CD8 memory. Study results and caveats: Roughly 5% of naive CD4 clonotypes were common to several donors.

This CDR3 has 17 amino acids. Germline CDR1 is KGHSH and CDR2 is LQKENI. The V end lost 3 bases, the J end lost 0 bases, and 15 bases lay between the germline ends. Running of the assay took place at deep level. Profiled with immunoSEQ multiplex PCR; TCRdb holds only in-frame clones, not every one. This table has roughly 2.6 million clones, just over 90% appearing once. The rearrangement joins TRBV18 to TRBJ1-3, with D hard to call. The clonotype comes from a man aged 18 to 30 in good health. Sequenced input: naive CD4+ T cells sorted from blood. Noted subset: CD45RA+ positively selected. This CDR3 is CASSPLQLLASGNTIYF. In nucleotides, the CDR3 is TGTGCCAGCTCACCGCTTCAACTACTTGCCTCTGGAAACACCATATATTTT.